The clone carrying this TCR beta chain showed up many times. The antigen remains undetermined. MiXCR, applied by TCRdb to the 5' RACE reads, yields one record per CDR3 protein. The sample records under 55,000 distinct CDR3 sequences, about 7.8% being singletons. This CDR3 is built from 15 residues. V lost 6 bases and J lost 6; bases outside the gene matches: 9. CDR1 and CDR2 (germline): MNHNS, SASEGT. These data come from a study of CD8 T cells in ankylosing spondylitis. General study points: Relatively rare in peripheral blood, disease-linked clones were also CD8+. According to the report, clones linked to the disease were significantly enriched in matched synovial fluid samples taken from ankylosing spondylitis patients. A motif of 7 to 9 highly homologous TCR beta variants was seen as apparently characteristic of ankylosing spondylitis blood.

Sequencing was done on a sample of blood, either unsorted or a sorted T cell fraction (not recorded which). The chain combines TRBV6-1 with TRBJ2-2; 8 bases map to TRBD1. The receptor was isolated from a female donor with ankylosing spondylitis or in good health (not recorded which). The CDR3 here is CASRIISQGAGELFF. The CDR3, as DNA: TGTGCCAGCAGGATCATCTCACAGGGGGCCGGGGAGCTGTTTTTT.